This TCR beta chain was observed in a study of T cells in Graves' hyperthyroidism and ophthalmopathy. The CDR3 runs 15 residues. Trimming cost V 5 bases and J 2 bases, with 16 bases left between them. Amplified TCR beta CDR3 regions came from RNA transcripts. The primer set for the first-round RT-PCR of the TCR CDR3 was HTBI. TCRdb redid the calling of the multiplex PCR reads with MiXCR, one entry per CDR3 protein. The sample shows around 690,000 distinct CDR3 sequences, 17% of them seen only once. This clonotype was sampled from a man aged 50 or older with Graves' hyperthyroidism. The chain couples TRBV12-3 or TRBV12-4 to TRBJ2-7; D unclear. What was sequenced was blood. Here the CDR3 reads CASSPSRSPPYEQYF. As DNA, the CDR3 is TGTGCCAGCAGTCCCTCGCGAAGCCCCCCCTACGAGCAGTACTTC.